This TCR beta chain appears in the sequencing data of a study of long-term antiretroviral therapy in people with HIV. Findings and limits, study-wide: Increased diversity was seen after ART, yet it remained lower than in transplant donor controls. Among HIV repertoires, CDR3 length ranges were narrower than those of controls.

Germline V gene sequence: CDR1 SGHNT, CDR2 YYREEE (reference sequence). The CDR3 is 13 amino acids. Trimming removed 0 bases from V and 8 bases from J, with 9 bases in between. Each sample contained roughly 0.95-11 million cryopreserved PBMC, thawed before DNA extraction. On this clone itself: Its antigen is not identified.

Running of the v3.0 immunoSEQ assay took place at survey level. TCRdb keeps only in-frame clones here, not all; method: immunoSEQ multiplex PCR. The sample includes more than 10,000 clones, 60% to 80% of them seen just once. The rearrangement uses TRBV5-4 and TRBJ2-1, with D possibly matching TRBD2 (5 bases). The material sequenced was unsorted PBMCs, taken 0.5 years before starting antiretroviral therapy. The source is a woman in her forties with HIV. CDR3 sequence (DNA): TGTGCCAGCAGCTTGGTTTCTAGCCATGAGCAGTTCTTC. It translates to CASSLVSSHEQFF.